This T cell receptor (beta chain) was identified during a study of T cell clonotyping in hematopoietic cell transplantation. To note about this clone: The antigen is unknown.

The CDR3 is 14 amino acids. J gave up 3 bases and V 9 bases, and 11 bases lay outside the gene matches. Germline V gives CDR1 LNHDA, CDR2 SQIVND (reference sequence). Study-wide points: Few recipient clonotypes overlapped donors; over 95% were de novo at given depth. Pathologically expanded recipient clonotypes increased progressively from day 30 to day 180 as diversity fell.

Profiling relied on immunoSEQ multiplex PCR, and the TCRdb table lists in-frame clones only, not all of them. The sample has around 28,000 clones, 90% to 95% seen once. The time point is: recipient sample about 28 days before transplant, after cytoreduction. The sequence was obtained from a man aged 45-65 years with acute myeloid leukemia. Some clones in this sample may be carry-over from other donors' samples. Sequences were derived from peripheral blood mononuclear cells, sampled before stem cell transplant. J is TRBJ2-7 and V is TRBV19; TRBD2 agrees at 7 bases. CDR3 region: CASAPGGRDYEQYF. Here the CDR3 DNA reads TGTGCCAGCGCTCCGGGGGGAAGAGACTACGAGCAGTACTTC.